This record covers a single TCR beta chain. What this receptor recognizes is not known. Per-base quality was not reported, and no clone a single base away is much larger than it. This sample stems from a study of T cells in Graves' hyperthyroidism and ophthalmopathy (dated by TCRdb to about 2019). Background for the entire study: Peripheral blood samples were taken at initial diagnosis, before any treatment was given. To identify distinguishing TCR V-J signatures, a discovery cohort of about 100 patients was used, comprising 40 to 45 with Graves' ophthalmopathy and 55 to 65 with stable Graves' hyperthyroidism. Whether ophthalmopathy could be predicted prospectively was tested in an independent validation cohort made up of 18 hyperthyroidism patients plus 17 patients who later progressed to ophthalmopathy. The roughly 91 discovery patients were randomly split 7:3 into training and test sets. In several Graves' hyperthyroidism patients, the study also compared T-cell repertoires from thyroid tissue with T-cell repertoires from blood. Once sampling was done, hyperthyroidism patients were given methimazole at a starting dose of 30 mg daily, whereas ophthalmopathy patients were given high-dose intravenous methylprednisolone. TCR Vbeta CDR3 sequencing of approximately 140 peripheral blood samples (approximately 44 ophthalmopathy, 75 hyperthyroidism and roughly 17 progressor patients) is reported in the paper.

Stable Graves' hyperthyroidism was defined as no progression to ophthalmopathy during 18 months of follow-up. Hyperthyroidism patients were newly diagnosed, with disease duration under 2 months, and aged 18 to 65 years. The study excluded patients with uncontrolled infections, other autoimmune diseases, pregnancy or lactation. Diagnoses were based on clinical symptoms, serum thyroxine and TRAb, thyroid ultrasound and orbital computed tomography. Ficoll-Paque density gradient centrifugation was used to isolate PBMCs from around 10 ml of fresh peripheral blood. Trizol reagent was used to extract total RNA, and RNA quality was then checked on an Agilent 2100 Bioanalyzer. V is pared back by 5 bases and J by 2 bases, with 13 bases lying between the germline termini. Including the terminal cysteine and phenylalanine, the CDR3 comprises 15 residues. Just CDR3 DNA is preserved here, 45 bases in frame from base 1. The germline V gene gives CDR1 as SNHLY and CDR2 as FYNNEI.

The TCR beta CDR3 regions were amplified from RNA transcripts. For the first round of RT-PCR on the TCR CDR3, the HTBI primer set was used together with the Qiagen OneStep RT-PCR kit. Libraries were constructed in a second round of multiplex PCR, after which size selection and purification were performed. Sequencing of the libraries was done on an Illumina HiSeq2000 using paired-end 100 bp reads. The original methods were these. SOAPnuke was used to process the raw data, with reads discarded if the reads contained adapters or uncalled bases, had a mean Phred below 15, or lacked an exact constant-primer or identifier match. COPE v1.2.5 was used to merge the high-quality paired reads, and each unique nucleotide sequence was defined as a clonotype. Clonotypes were aligned to IMGT TRBV, TRBD and TRBJ reference segments using MiTCR v1.1. Only V-J combinations with frequency above 0.0001, covering about 99% of repertoires, were analysed. The TCS score was defined as F50 (clonal expansion) divided by E x V (chaos), with BLOSUM62-based TCRdist calculated between CDR3 peptides within each V-J. Welch's t-statistics and random forest reduced 500 to 550 V-J features to under 15, which were used in a naive Bayes classifier (R e1071). TCRdb trimmed public reads at Q25 via fastp, called clones via MiXCR and kept in-frame beta chains. Duplicate CDR3 protein sequences are folded into a single record with the most common DNA and genes. It is TCRdb's table, rather than the study itself, that gives the V and J calls and clone size. The sample table contains 210,000 or so distinct CDR3 sequences; only one count was recorded for about a sixth of them. 50% of the sample is taken by the ten largest.

Summary of the overall study and its limitations: A model built on a 13 V-J signature distinguished ophthalmopathy from stable hyperthyroidism, reaching around 90% sensitivity and around 82% specificity in cross-validation and 80%/75% in testing. In validation, the model predicted progression to ophthalmopathy a median of roughly 6.5 months before onset, with 70% to 71% sensitivity and roughly 72% specificity. Most expanded thyroid clonotypes (frequency above 0.001) were also detected in blood, suggesting blood repertoires may reflect thyroid immune responses. Sample size was not statistically predetermined, and blinding of investigators to group allocation was not performed.

The chain is made from TRBV2 and TRBJ2-1; the D gene could be either TRBD1 or TRBD2, each agreeing at 6 bases. Sequences were obtained from blood. The TCR originated in a man aged 50-59 years with Graves' hyperthyroidism. The base sequence is TGTGCCAGCAGTCCAAAGGGGGAGGCCTACAATGAGCAGTTCTTC. It translates as CASSPKGEAYNEQFF.